Following are 31 T cell receptor beta chains from one sample sequenced in a study of blood T cells in healthy people across ages. The second PCR ran about 6 to 11 cycles with a sample-barcoded 5' primer and J-beta primers. TCRdb re-called the 5' RACE reads with MiXCR, one entry per CDR3 protein. The sample includes 500,000 to 700,000 distinct CDR3 sequences, about 28% of them seen just once. Source material: blood. The receptors were sampled from a woman aged 80 or over in good health.

This clonotype came up many times. The gene calls are TRBV25-1 and TRBJ1-2, with a possible D match to TRBD1 (5 bases). V was shortened by 2 bases and J by 4 bases, with 8 bases between the two germline ends. CDR3 size: 13 residues. Germline CDR1 and CDR2: MGHDK and SYGVNS. The CDR3 DNA reads TGTGCCAGCAGTGAAGGGGCCCTCTATGGCTACACCTTC. This gives the protein CASSEGALYGYTF.

In this sample, this clonotype turned up many times. V gene TRBV27 combines with J gene TRBJ2-7; possibly TRBD2 for D (5 bases). V lost 0 bases and J 5 bases, leaving 11 bases between the germline ends. The CDR3 totals 14 residues. CDR1 and CDR2 (germline): MNHEY, SMNVEV (reference sequence). Written as DNA, the CDR3 is TGTGCCAGCAGTTTATCGAACGGGAAGAACGAGCAGTACTTC. Amino acid sequence: CASSLSNGKNEQYF.

In its sample, this clonotype was seen a few times. This sequence joins TRBV30 and TRBJ1-2, with a possible D match to TRBD1 (5 bases). The CDR3 runs 16 residues. V dropped 0 bases and J dropped 0 bases, with 14 bases sitting between them. Germline CDR1 GTSNPN, CDR2 SVGIG (reference sequence). CDR3 region: CAWSVRGRGSNYGYTF. The CDR3 DNA follows: TGTGCCTGGAGTGTACGGGGCCGAGGGTCTAACTATGGCTACACCTTC.

This clonotype appeared once. V gene TRBV6-5 combines with J gene TRBJ2-6; D possibly corresponds to TRBD2 (5 bases). V was clipped by 2 bases and J by 2 bases, with 10 bases between them. Germline assignment: CDR1 MNHEY and CDR2 SVGAGI. The CDR3 is 16 residues long. The CDR3 nucleotides read TGTGCCAGCAGTTACCCCTCGGGGACTGGGGCCAACGTCCTGACTTTC. Protein sequence: CASSYPSGTGANVLTF.

Comment on this clonotype: Germline and junction disagree at one end, which may indicate a read error. The rearrangement joins TRBV29-1 to TRBJ1-2; D is unresolved. Germline V gene sequence: CDR1 SQVTM, CDR2 ANQGSEA. CDR3 length equals 13 residues. The DNA for the CDR3 is TGCAGCGTTGACCCGAGGGAAAACTATGACTACACCTTC. It is translated as CSVDPRENYDYTF.

This clonotype was recorded many times. Germline and junction disagree at one end, which may indicate a read error. This CDR3 is CASREDVQETQYF. CDR3 DNA sequence: TGCGCTAGCAGGGAGGACGTTCAAGAGACCCAGTACTTC. The V gene is TRBV5-1, the J gene TRBJ2-5, with D possibly matching TRBD2 (6 bases). The CDR3 extends over 13 amino acids. CDR1 is SGHRS, CDR2 YFSETQ, per germline.

This clonotype has a single count. The junction and the germline gene differ at one end; a read error may be behind it. V is TRBV11-1 and J is TRBJ2-7; D gene uncertain. Germline V gene lookup returns CDR1 SGHAT and CDR2 FQDESV (reference sequence). This CDR3 region has 14 residues. The CDR3 sequence: CASNLVGLAYEQYF. The CDR3 nucleotides are TGTGCCAGCAACTTAGTCGGGCTAGCCTACGAGCAGTACTTC. Full variable domain (rest looked up from reference TRBV11-1 and TRBJ2-7): EAEVAQSPRYKITEKSQAVAFWCDPISGHATLYWYRQILGQGPELLVQFQDESVVDDSQLPKDRFSAERLKGVDSTLKIQPAELGDSAMYLCASNLVGLAYEQYFGPGTRLTVT.

The chain combines TRBV20-1 with TRBJ2-1, with TRBD2 matching 7 bases. In germline, CDR1 is DFQATT, CDR2 SNEGSKA (reference sequence). V lost 5 bases to trimming and J lost 1 base; unmatched junction nucleotides: 5. CDR3 length equals 14 residues. The CDR3 protein is CSARRDYSYNEQFF. CDR3 in DNA: TGCAGTGCTCGCCGGGACTATTCCTACAATGAGCAGTTCTTC.

There are a few counts of this clonotype. This chain connects TRBV3-1 to TRBJ1-5, with 9 bases lining up with TRBD1. V shed 4 bases and J 5 bases; nucleotides not matched to a gene: 6. The germline CDR1 and CDR2 sequences are LGHDT and YNNKEL (reference sequence). The CDR3 consists of 15 residues. CDR3: CASSLGTGRYQPQHF. CDR3 coding DNA: TGTGCCAGCAGCCTTGGGACAGGGAGGTATCAGCCCCAGCATTTT.

This clonotype was picked up many times. The rearrangement joins TRBV27 to TRBJ2-1, with D perhaps matching TRBD1 or TRBD2 (5 bases each). There are 15 residues in the CDR3. Germline V gene data show CDR1 as MNHEY and CDR2 as SMNVEV (reference sequence). Trimming left V 2 bases short and J 0 bases short, with 8 bases between. The CDR3: CASSLQGPSYNEQFF. DNA of the CDR3: TGTGCCAGCAGTTTACAGGGACCCTCCTACAATGAGCAGTTCTTC.

This clonotype was seen only a few times. The genes are TRBV7-2 and TRBJ2-2, with D hard to call. The V gene lost 3 bases and the J gene lost 3 bases, with 2 bases spanning the gap. Germline values: CDR1 SGHTA, CDR2 FQGNSA. This CDR3 comprises 12 residues. CDR3 DNA sequence: TGTGCCAGCAGCTTTGACACCGGGGAGCTGTTTTTT. Protein product: CASSFDTGELFF.

This clonotype has only a few counts. The V gene is TRBV7-8, the J gene TRBJ2-3; 10 nucleotides align to TRBD2. There are 17 residues in the CDR3. CDR1 is SGHVS, CDR2 FQNEAQ, per germline. Losses at the gene ends were 3 bases for V and 0 bases for J; bases not matched to a gene: 6. The CDR3 region is CASSFRVAGGSTDTQYF. The CDR3, as DNA: TGTGCCAGCAGCTTCAGGGTAGCGGGGGGAAGCACAGATACGCAGTATTTT. Based on the CDR3 plus reference TRBV7-8 and TRBJ2-3, the full variable domain is GAGVSQSPRYKVAKRGQDVALRCDPISGHVSLFWYQQALGQGPEFLTYFQNEAQLDKSGLPSDRFFAERPEGSVSTLKIQRTQQEDSAVYLCASSFRVAGGSTDTQYFGPGTRLTVL.

This chain joins TRBV20-1 and TRBJ2-3; D possibly corresponds to TRBD2 (5 bases). Germline V gene data show CDR1 as DFQATT and CDR2 as SNEGSKA (reference sequence). CDR3 length: 12 amino acids. In nucleotides, the CDR3 is TGCAGCGGAGGAGCATTCACAGATACGCAGTATTTT. Protein product: CSGGAFTDTQYF.

This clonotype was detected ten times or more. The V gene is TRBV5-1, the J gene TRBJ2-7; no clear D gene. Germline lookup yields CDR1 SGHRS and CDR2 YFSETQ. This CDR3 contains 15 residues. The V gene lost 0 bases and the J gene lost 3 bases, with 13 bases spanning the gap. The CDR3 here is CASSLGVQMFYEQYF. CDR3 bases: TGCGCCAGCAGCTTGGGGGTACAAATGTTCTACGAGCAGTACTTC.

This rearrangement joins TRBV28 to TRBJ2-1; perhaps TRBD1 as D (8 bases). Between the trimmed V and J ends, which lost 6 bases and 4 bases, there was a span of 19 bases. This CDR3 spans 16 amino acids. CDR1 is MDHEN and CDR2 is SYDVKM in the germline V gene. CDR3: CASSPRGTGSYNEQFF. DNA of the CDR3: TGTGCCAGCAGCCCGCGGGGGACAGGTAGTTACAATGAGCAGTTCTTC.

This clonotype has a single count. The chain employs TRBV10-3 and TRBJ1-2; D is undetermined. Trimming pared 8 bases from V and 4 bases from J, leaving 11 bases between. This CDR3 is 12 amino acids long. Germline V CDR1 and CDR2: ENHRY, SYGVKD. The CDR3 coding sequence is TGTGCCATCCTGAGCTTATCCTATGGCTACACCTTC. This gives the protein CAILSLSYGYTF.

This clonotype came up a few times. A read error may account for a junction end that differs from germline. The V gene is TRBV12-3 or TRBV12-4, the J gene TRBJ2-3; tentative D call: TRBD2 (6 bases). The CDR3 sequence is 14 residues long. CDR3 in DNA: TGTGCCAGCAGTGACCGGGAGAGCGCAGATGCGCAGTATTTT. Its protein product is CASSDRESADAQYF.

Ten or more counts support this clonotype. The chain is built from TRBV24-1 and TRBJ2-3; weak D call: TRBD1 (5 bases). CDR1 is KGHDR and CDR2 is SFDVKD in the germline V gene. The CDR3 loop spans 19 amino acids. V lost 4 bases and J lost 0, with 22 bases in between. CDR3 in amino acids: CATSDRHMRTTTSTDTQYF. The CDR3 coding sequence is TGTGCCACCAGTGACCGCCATATGCGGACAACTACGAGCACAGATACGCAGTATTTT.

V usage is TRBV6-1 and J usage is TRBJ1-2; a possible D gene is TRBD1 (5 bases). This CDR3 has 18 amino acids. Looked up from germline, CDR1 is MNHNS and CDR2 is SASEGT. V gave up 6 bases and J gave up 1 base, with 24 bases separating them. The CDR3 loop reads CASRVPGTVESFNYGYTF. CDR3 bases: TGTGCCAGCAGGGTACCCGGGACGGTAGAAAGTTTTAACTATGGCTACACCTTC.

This clonotype was counted at least ten times. Just one base apart from a much larger clone, this may be a read error. The chain uses TRBV9 and TRBJ2-5; D remains unclear. The length of the CDR3 is 15 residues. Per the germline V gene, CDR1 is SGDLS and CDR2 is YYNGEE. The V end lost 0 bases, the J end lost 11 bases, and 20 bases lay between the germline ends. The CDR3 here is CASSVVPEAHNEQYF. Here the CDR3 DNA reads TGTGCCAGCAGCGTAGTTCCGGAAGCCCACAATGAGCAGTACTTC.

For this clonotype: A much larger clone lies a single base off, so this may be a read error. The CDR3 sequence is CASRLDAQETQYF. The CDR3 DNA reads TGTGCCAGCAGACTGGACGCCCAGGAGACCCAGTACTTC. This rearrangement joins TRBV6-2 or TRBV6-3 to TRBJ2-5; D gene unclear. The CDR3 extends over 13 amino acids. V lost 6 bases, J lost 5 bases, and 13 bases lay in between. The germline CDR1 and CDR2 sequences are MNHEY and SVGEGT.

This clonotype was observed a few times. Possible read error: a much larger clone is one base away. The chain carries TRBV12-3 or TRBV12-4 and TRBJ2-5; 9 bases line up with TRBD1. This CDR3 has 12 amino acids. The V segment lost 4 bases and the J segment 13 bases; nucleotides outside the gene matches: 7. The CDR3 here is CASSSNDRGRYF. The CDR3 bases are TGTGCCAGCAGTTCGAACGACAGGGGGAGGTACTTC.

This clonotype has a count of ten or more. The chain couples TRBV20-1 to TRBJ1-1; D perhaps matches TRBD1 (6 bases). The CDR3 runs to 14 residues. V was cut by 7 bases and J by 4 bases, with 19 bases left in between. Germline V gene lookup returns CDR1 DFQATT and CDR2 SNEGSKA (reference sequence). DNA for the CDR3: TGCAGTGTCGGTGGGGGCAAGGGGCGCACTGAAGCTTTCTTT. As protein: CSVGGGKGRTEAFF.

V is TRBV9 and J is TRBJ2-5, with TRBD1 identical over 7 bases. The CDR3 totals 14 residues. Germline loops: CDR1 SGDLS, CDR2 YYNGEE. V shed 2 bases, J shed 4 bases, and the junction held 5 bases outside the gene matches. The CDR3 region has the DNA TGTGCCAGCAGCGTGAAGGGGGCTGGAGAGACCCAGTACTTC. Residues: CASSVKGAGETQYF.

This clonotype was seen a few times. The chain is built from TRBV5-1 and TRBJ2-1; D unclear. The tail of the sequence fits TRBJ2-7 better, so the J call may be wrong. Looked up from germline, CDR1 is SGHRS and CDR2 is YFSETQ. This CDR3 comprises 15 residues. The CDR3 DNA follows: TGCGCCAGCAGACGCGAGCCCAGCTCCTACAATGAGCAGTACTTC. Translated: CASRREPSSYNEQYF.

This chain joins TRBV27 and TRBJ2-1, with no clear D. The germline CDR1 and CDR2 sequences are MNHEY and SMNVEV (reference sequence). V lost 5 bases and J lost 15, with 17 bases in between. The CDR3 is made up of 12 amino acids. CDR3 in DNA: TGTGCCAGCAGTCTCGGGCCGGATAAGCGGTTCTTC. Translated, it gives CASSLGPDKRFF.

The chain recombines TRBV13 with TRBJ1-4; maybe TRBD1 (6 bases). V was clipped by 7 bases and J by 8 bases, with 17 bases between them. Per the germline V gene, CDR1 is PRHDT and CDR2 is FYEKMQ (reference sequence). The CDR3 loop spans 14 amino acids. CDR3 sequence (DNA): TGTGCCAGCAAGCAGGGGATAATGGGAGAAAAACTGTTTTTT. Translating gives CASKQGIMGEKLFF.

At least ten counts were recorded for this clonotype. CDR3 nucleotide sequence: TGCGCCAGCAGCTTGATGGGGACTAGCACGAATGAGCAGTTCTTC. It codes for CASSLMGTSTNEQFF. The gene calls are TRBV5-1 and TRBJ2-1, with 9 bases identical to TRBD2. The CDR3 runs to 15 residues. CDR1 is SGHRS, CDR2 YFSETQ, per germline. V trimming: 1 base; J trimming: 7 bases; junction bases outside the gene matches: 6. The full variable domain, rest sourced from reference TRBV5-1 and TRBJ2-1, is KAGVTQTPRYLIKTRGQQVTLSCSPISGHRSVSWYQQTPGQGLQFLFEYFSETQRNKGNFPGRFSGRQFSNSRSEMNVSTLELGDSALYLCASSLMGTSTNEQFFGPGTRLTVL.

This clonotype was seen repeatedly, ten times or more. The V call is TRBV27, the J call TRBJ2-7, with D possibly being TRBD1 (5 bases). The ends were cut back, 5 bases at V and 3 bases at J, with 17 bases in the middle. This CDR3 has 15 amino acids. Per the germline V gene, CDR1 is MNHEY and CDR2 is SMNVEV (reference sequence). CDR3 residues: CASSADSAFIYEQYF. In DNA form, the CDR3 reads TGTGCCAGCAGTGCTGACAGCGCCTTTATCTACGAGCAGTACTTC.

About this clonotype: A much larger clone sits a single nucleotide away, making a read error possible. Here the CDR3 reads CSASQDSSYEQFF. For the CDR3, the DNA is TGCAGTGCTAGCCAAGACAGCTCCTACGAGCAGTTCTTC. The gene calls are TRBV20-1 and TRBJ2-1, with a possible D match to TRBD1 (5 bases). Per the germline V gene, CDR1 is DFQATT and CDR2 is SNEGSKA (reference sequence). The CDR3 runs to 13 residues. V lost 3 bases, J lost 10 bases, and 16 bases lay in between.

This clonotype appeared many times. This may be a read error, as it is one base from a much larger clone. The chain uses TRBV12-3 or TRBV12-4 and TRBJ2-5; D uncertain. This CDR3 spans 16 amino acids. Between the trimmed V and J ends, which lost 5 bases and 11 bases, there was a span of 27 bases. The CDR3 loop reads CASSTRRLQTDNEQYF. The CDR3 nucleotides are TGTGCCAGCAGTACCCGACGATTGCAAACCGACAATGAGCAGTACTTC.